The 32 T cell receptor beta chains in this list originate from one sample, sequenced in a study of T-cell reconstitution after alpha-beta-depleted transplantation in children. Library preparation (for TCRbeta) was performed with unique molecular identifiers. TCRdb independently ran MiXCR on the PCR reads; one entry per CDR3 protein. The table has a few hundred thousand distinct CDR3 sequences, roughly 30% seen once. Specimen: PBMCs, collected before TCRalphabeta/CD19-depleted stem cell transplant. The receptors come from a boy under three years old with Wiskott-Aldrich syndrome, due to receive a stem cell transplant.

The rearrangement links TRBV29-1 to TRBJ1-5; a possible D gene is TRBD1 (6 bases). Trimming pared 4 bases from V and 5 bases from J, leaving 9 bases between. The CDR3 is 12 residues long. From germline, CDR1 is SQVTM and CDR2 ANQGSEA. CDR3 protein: CSVAGADQPQHF. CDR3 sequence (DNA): TGCAGCGTTGCAGGGGCGGATCAGCCCCAGCATTTT.

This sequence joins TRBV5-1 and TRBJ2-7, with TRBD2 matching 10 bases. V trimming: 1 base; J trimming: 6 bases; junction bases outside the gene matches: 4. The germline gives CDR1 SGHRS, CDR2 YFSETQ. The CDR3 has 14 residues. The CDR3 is CASSLTSGKLEQYF. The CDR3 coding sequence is TGCGCCAGCAGCTTGACTAGCGGGAAGCTCGAGCAGTACTTC.

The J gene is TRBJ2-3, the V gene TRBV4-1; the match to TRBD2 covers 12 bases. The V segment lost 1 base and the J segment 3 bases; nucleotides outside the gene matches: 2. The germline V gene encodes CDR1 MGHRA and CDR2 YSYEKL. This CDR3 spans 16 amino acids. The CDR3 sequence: CASSQGGTSGTDTQYF. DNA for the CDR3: TGCGCCAGCAGCCAAGGAGGGACTAGCGGGACAGATACGCAGTATTTT.

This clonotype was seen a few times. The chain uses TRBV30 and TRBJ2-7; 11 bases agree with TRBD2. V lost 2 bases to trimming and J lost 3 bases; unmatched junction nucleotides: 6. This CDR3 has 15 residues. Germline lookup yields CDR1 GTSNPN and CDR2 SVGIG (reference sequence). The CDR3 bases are TGTGCCTGGAGTACTACCGGGACTAGCGGCTACGAGCAGTACTTC. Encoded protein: CAWSTTGTSGYEQYF.

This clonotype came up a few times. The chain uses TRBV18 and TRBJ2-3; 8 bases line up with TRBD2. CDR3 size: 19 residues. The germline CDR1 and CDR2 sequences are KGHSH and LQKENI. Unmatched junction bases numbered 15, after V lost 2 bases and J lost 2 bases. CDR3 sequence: CASSPLHVSGGRSTDTQYF. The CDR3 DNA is TGTGCCAGCTCACCATTGCACGTCTCCGGCGGGAGGTCCACAGATACGCAGTATTTT.

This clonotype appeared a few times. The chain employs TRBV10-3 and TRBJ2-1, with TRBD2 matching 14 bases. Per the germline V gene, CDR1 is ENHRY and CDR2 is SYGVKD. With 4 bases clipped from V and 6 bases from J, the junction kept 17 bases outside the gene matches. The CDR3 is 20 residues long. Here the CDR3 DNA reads TGTGCCATCAGTGTCGTTTCCGTGGGGCCCGGGACTAGCGGGAGCAATGAGCAGTTCTTC. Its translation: CAISVVSVGPGTSGSNEQFF.

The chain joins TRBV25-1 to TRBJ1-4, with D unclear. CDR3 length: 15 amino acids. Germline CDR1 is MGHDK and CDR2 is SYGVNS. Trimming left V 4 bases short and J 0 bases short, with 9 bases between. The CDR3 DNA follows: TGTGCCAGCAGTGCTTTCGCGGCAACTAATGAAAAACTGTTTTTT. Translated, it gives CASSAFAATNEKLFF.

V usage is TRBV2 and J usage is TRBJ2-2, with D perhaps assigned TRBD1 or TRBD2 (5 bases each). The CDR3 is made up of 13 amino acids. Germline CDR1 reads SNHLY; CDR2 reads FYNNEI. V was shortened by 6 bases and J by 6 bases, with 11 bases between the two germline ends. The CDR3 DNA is TGTGCCAGCAGAGGGGACGACGCCGGGGAGCTGTTTTTT. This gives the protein CASRGDDAGELFF.

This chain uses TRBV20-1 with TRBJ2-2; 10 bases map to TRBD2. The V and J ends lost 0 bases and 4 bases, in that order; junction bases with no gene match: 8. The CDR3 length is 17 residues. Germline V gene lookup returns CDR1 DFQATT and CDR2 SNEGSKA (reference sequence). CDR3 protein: CSARDFRAGGATGELFF. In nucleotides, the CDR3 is TGCAGTGCTAGAGATTTTCGAGCGGGAGGGGCCACCGGGGAGCTGTTTTTT.

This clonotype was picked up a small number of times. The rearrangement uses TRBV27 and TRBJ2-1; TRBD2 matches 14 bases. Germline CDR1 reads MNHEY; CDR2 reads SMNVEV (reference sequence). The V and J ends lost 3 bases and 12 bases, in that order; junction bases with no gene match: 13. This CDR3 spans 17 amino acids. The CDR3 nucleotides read TGTGCCAGCAGTTTGTACCCCGGGACTAGCGGGAGAGAAACGCAGTTCTTC. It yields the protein CASSLYPGTSGRETQFF.

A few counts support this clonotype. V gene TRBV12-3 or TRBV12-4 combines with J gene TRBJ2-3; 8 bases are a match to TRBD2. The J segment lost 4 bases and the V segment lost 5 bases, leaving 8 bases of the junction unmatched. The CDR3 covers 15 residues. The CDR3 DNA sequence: TGTGCCAGCAGTCCAAGAGCGGGAGTGGCAGATACGCAGTATTTT. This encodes CASSPRAGVADTQYF.

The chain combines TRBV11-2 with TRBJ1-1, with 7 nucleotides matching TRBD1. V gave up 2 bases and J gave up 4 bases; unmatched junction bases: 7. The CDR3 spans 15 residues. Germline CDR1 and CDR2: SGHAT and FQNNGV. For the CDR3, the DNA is TGTGCCAGCAGCTTATTAGGGGGCAAGGGCACTGAAGCTTTCTTT. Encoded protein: CASSLLGGKGTEAFF.

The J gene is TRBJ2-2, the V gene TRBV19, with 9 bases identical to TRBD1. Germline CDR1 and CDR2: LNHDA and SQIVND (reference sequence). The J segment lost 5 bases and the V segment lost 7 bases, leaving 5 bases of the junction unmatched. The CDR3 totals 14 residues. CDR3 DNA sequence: TGTGCCAGTACCCAGACAGGGGGAACCGGGGAGCTGTTTTTT. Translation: CASTQTGGTGELFF.

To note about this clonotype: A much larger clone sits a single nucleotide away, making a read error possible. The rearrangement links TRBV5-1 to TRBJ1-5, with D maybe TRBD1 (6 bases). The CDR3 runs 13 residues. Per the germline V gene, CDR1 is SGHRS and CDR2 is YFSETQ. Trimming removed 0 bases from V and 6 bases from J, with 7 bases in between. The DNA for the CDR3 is TGCGCCAGCAGCTTGGCAGGGGTTCAGCCCCAGCATTTT. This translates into CASSLAGVQPQHF. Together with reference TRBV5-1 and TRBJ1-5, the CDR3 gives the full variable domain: KAGVTQTPRYLIKTRGQQVTLSCSPISGHRSVSWYQQTPGQGLQFLFEYFSETQRNKGNFPGRFSGRQFSNSRSEMNVSTLELGDSALYLCASSLAGVQPQHFGDGTRLSIL.

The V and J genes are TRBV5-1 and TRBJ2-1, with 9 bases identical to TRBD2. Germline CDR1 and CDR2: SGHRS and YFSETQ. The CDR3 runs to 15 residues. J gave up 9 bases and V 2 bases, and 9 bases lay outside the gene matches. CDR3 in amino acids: CASSFRLAVLGEQFF. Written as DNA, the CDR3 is TGCGCCAGCAGCTTCCGACTAGCGGTACTGGGTGAGCAGTTCTTC.

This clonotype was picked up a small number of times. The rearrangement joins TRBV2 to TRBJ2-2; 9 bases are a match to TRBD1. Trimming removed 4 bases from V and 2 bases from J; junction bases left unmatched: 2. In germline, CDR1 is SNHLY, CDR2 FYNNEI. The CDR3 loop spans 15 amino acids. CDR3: CASSAGQGNTGELFF. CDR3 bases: TGTGCCAGCAGTGCGGGACAGGGTAACACCGGGGAGCTGTTTTTT.

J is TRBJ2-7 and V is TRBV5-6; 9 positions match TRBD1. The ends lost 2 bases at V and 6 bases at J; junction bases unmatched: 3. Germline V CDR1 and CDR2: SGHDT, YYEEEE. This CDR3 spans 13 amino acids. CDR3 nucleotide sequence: TGTGCCAGCAGCTTCACAGGGGGCATCGAGCAGTACTTC. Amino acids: CASSFTGGIEQYF.

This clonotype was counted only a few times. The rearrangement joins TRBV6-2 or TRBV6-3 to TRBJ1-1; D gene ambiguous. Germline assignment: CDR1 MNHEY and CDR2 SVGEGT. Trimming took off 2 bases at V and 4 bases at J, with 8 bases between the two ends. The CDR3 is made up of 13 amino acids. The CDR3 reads CASSYRVGTEAFF. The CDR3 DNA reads TGTGCCAGCAGTTACAGGGTCGGCACTGAAGCTTTCTTT.

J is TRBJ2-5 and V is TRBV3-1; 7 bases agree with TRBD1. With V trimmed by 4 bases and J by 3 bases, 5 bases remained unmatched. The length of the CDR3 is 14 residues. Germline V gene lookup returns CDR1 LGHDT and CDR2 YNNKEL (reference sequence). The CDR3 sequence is CASSPGQNKETQYF. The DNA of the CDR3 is TGTGCCAGCAGCCCGGGACAGAACAAAGAGACCCAGTACTTC.

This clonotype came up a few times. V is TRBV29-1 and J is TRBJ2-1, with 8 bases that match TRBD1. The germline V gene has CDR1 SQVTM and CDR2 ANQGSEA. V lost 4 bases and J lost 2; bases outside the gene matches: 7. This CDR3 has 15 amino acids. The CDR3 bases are TGCAGCGTTGCCAGCAGACAGGGGCCCTACAATGAGCAGTTCTTC. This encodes CSVASRQGPYNEQFF.

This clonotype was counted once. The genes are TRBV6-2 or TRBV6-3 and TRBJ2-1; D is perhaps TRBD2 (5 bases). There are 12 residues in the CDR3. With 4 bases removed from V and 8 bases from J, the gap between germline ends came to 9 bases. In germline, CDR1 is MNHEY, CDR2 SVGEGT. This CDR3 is CASSFGLDEQFF. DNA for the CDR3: TGTGCCAGCAGTTTTGGACTGGATGAGCAGTTCTTC.

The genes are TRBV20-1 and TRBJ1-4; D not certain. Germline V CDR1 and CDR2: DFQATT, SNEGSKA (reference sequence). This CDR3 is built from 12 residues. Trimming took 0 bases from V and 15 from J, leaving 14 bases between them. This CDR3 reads CSARDSGATVFF. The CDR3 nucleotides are TGCAGTGCTAGAGATTCCGGAGCCACAGTGTTTTTT.

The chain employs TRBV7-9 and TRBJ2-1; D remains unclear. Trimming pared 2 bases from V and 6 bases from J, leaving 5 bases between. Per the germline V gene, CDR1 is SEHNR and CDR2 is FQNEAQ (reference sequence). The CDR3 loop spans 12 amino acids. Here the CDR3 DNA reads TGTGCCAGCAGCTTAAATTTCAATGAGCAGTTCTTC. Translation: CASSLNFNEQFF.

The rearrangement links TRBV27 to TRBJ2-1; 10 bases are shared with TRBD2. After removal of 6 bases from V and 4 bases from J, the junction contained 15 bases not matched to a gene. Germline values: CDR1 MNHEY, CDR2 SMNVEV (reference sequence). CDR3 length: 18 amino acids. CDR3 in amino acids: CASSLTPAGLAAYNEQFF. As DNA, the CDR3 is TGTGCCAGCAGCCTCACCCCGGCCGGACTAGCGGCATACAATGAGCAGTTCTTC.

CDR3 region: CAILQEWPTDGYTF. CDR3 in DNA: TGTGCCATCCTCCAGGAGTGGCCAACCGATGGCTACACCTTC. The chain couples TRBV10-3 to TRBJ1-2; the D is unclear. This CDR3 region has 14 residues. The V gene lost 8 bases and the J gene lost 6 bases, with 19 bases spanning the gap. Per germline, CDR1 ENHRY and CDR2 SYGVKD.

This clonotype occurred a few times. The CDR3 reads CASSIPLGYQPQHF. CDR3 in DNA: TGTGCCAGTAGTATACCACTGGGGTACCAGCCCCAGCATTTT. The gene calls are TRBV19 and TRBJ1-5, with D unresolved. Per the germline V gene, CDR1 is LNHDA and CDR2 is SQIVND (reference sequence). This CDR3 comprises 14 residues. V was cut by 2 bases and J by 7 bases, with 12 bases left in between.

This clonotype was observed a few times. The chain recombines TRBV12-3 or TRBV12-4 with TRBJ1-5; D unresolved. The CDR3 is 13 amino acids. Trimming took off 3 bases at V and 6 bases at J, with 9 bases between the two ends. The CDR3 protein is CASSFGAGQPQHF. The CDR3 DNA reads TGTGCCAGCAGTTTCGGTGCGGGTCAGCCCCAGCATTTT.

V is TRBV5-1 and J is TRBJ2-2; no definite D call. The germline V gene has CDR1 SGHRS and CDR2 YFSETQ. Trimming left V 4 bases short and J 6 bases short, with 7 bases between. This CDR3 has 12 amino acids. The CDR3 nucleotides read TGCGCCAGCAGCAAGATTCCCGGGGAGCTGTTTTTT. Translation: CASSKIPGELFF.

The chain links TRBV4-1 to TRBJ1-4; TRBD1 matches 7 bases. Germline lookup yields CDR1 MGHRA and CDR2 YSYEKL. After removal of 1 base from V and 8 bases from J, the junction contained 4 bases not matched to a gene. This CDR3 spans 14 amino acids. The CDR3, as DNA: TGCGCCAGCAGCCAAGTCTCCAGGGGGGAAAAACTGTTTTTT. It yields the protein CASSQVSRGEKLFF.

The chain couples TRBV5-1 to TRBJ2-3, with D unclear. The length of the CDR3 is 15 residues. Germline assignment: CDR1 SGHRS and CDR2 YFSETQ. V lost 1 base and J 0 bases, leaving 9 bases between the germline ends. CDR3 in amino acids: CASSLQQTSTDTQYF. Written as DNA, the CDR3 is TGCGCCAGCAGCTTGCAACAAACGAGCACAGATACGCAGTATTTT.

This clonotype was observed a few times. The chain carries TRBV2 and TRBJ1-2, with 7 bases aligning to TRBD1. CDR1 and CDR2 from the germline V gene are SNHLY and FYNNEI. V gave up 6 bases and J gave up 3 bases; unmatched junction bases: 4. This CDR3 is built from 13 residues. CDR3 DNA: TGTGCCAGCAGGAAGGGGACAGACTATGGCTACACCTTC. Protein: CASRKGTDYGYTF.

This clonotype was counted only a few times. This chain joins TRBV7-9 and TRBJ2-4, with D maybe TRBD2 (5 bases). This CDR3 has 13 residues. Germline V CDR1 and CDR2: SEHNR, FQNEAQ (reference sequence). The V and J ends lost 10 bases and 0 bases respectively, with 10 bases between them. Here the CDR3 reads CAIEGRAKNIQYF. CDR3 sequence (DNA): TGTGCCATAGAGGGTCGAGCCAAAAACATTCAGTACTTC. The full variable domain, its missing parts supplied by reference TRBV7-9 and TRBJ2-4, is DTGVSQNPRHKITKRGQNVTFRCDPISEHNRLYWYRQTLGQGPEFLTYFQNEAQLEKSRLLSDRFSAERPKGSFSTLEIQRTEQGDSAMYLCAIEGRAKNIQYFGAGTRLSVL.